The 29 T cell receptor beta chains presented below share a single source sample, sequenced in a study of blood T cell repertoires in COVID-19. Using immunoSEQ multiplex PCR, the repertoire was profiled, and TCRdb retains in-frame clones only, with some absent. This table holds about 260,000 clones, around 86% found once. Sequenced input: peripheral blood. Receptor source: a human donor in a cohort sampled during active COVID-19.

This clone was counted between two and nine times. This chain joins TRBV28 and TRBJ2-7, with TRBD2 identical over 10 bases. Germline values: CDR1 MDHEN, CDR2 SYDVKM. Germline trimming cut 10 bases from V and 0 bases from J; bases unmatched to any gene: 9. This CDR3 has 15 amino acids. CDR3 coding DNA: TGTGCCACCCTAGCGGGAGCGATTAGCTCCTACGAGCAGTACTTC. This codes for CATLAGAISSYEQYF. The whole variable domain, filled in from reference TRBV28 and TRBJ2-7, reads DVKVTQSSRYLVKRTGEKVFLECVQDMDHENMFWYRQDPGLGLRLIYFSYDVKMKEKGDIPEGYSVSREKKERFSLILESASTNQTSMYLCATLAGAISSYEQYFGPGTRLTVT.

The sample holds one count of this clone. The chain has TRBV4-2 and TRBJ2-5; tentative D call: TRBD1 (6 bases). Germline V lookup: CDR1 LGHNA, CDR2 YNFKEQ. Trimming pared 1 base from V and 2 bases from J, leaving 11 bases between. The CDR3 sequence is 15 residues long. CDR3 residues: CASSQGGRAQETQYF. CDR3 sequence (DNA): TGTGCCAGCAGCCAAGGGGGGCGGGCACAAGAGACCCAGTACTTC.

This clone showed up just once. The chain carries TRBV28 and TRBJ2-7, with TRBD2 as a possible D gene (5 bases). The V end lost 7 bases, the J end lost 0 bases, and 10 bases lay between the germline ends. CDR1 is MDHEN and CDR2 is SYDVKM in the germline V gene. This CDR3 has 13 residues. This CDR3 is CASTGVGSYEQYF. The DNA for the CDR3 is TGTGCCAGCACCGGGGTAGGCTCCTACGAGCAGTACTTC.

The rearrangement joins TRBV7-9 to TRBJ2-3; D might be TRBD2 (6 bases). Looked up from germline, CDR1 is SEHNR and CDR2 is FQNEAQ (reference sequence). Trimming cost V 4 bases and J 5 bases, with 13 bases left between them. The CDR3 covers 14 residues. The CDR3 here is CASSSSVYGDTQYF. The CDR3 DNA is TGTGCCAGCAGCTCTAGCGTTTACGGAGATACGCAGTATTTT. Full variable domain (missing parts from reference TRBV7-9 and TRBJ2-3): DTGVSQNPRHKITKRGQNVTFRCDPISEHNRLYWYRQTLGQGPEFLTYFQNEAQLEKSRLLSDRFSAERPKGSFSTLEIQRTEQGDSAMYLCASSSSVYGDTQYFGPGTRLTVL.

This clone was seen just once. The genes are TRBV7-2 and TRBJ2-7; D unresolved. Trimming removed 6 bases from V and 4 bases from J, with 10 bases in between. This CDR3 is 12 amino acids long. Germline CDR1 SGHTA, CDR2 FQGNSA. The CDR3 is CASRELGYEQYF. CDR3 sequence (DNA): TGTGCCAGCAGGGAGCTTGGGTACGAGCAGTACTTC. The whole variable domain, filled in from reference TRBV7-2 and TRBJ2-7, reads GAGVSQSPSNKVTEKGKDVELRCDPISGHTALYWYRQSLGQGLEFLIYFQGNSAPDKSGLPSDRFSAERTGGSVSTLTIQRTQQEDSAVYLCASRELGYEQYFGPGTRLTVT.

The chain employs TRBV18 and TRBJ1-3; 8 bases fit TRBD1. V dropped 3 bases and J dropped 5; count of bases not matched to a gene: 3. Germline V gives CDR1 KGHSH, CDR2 LQKENI. The CDR3 runs 14 residues. The CDR3 nucleotides read TGTGCCAGCTCACCGGGGACAGGAAGAAACACCATATATTTT. Residues: CASSPGTGRNTIYF.

The chain links TRBV19 to TRBJ2-6; no firm D call. V was cut by 4 bases and J by 0 bases, with 7 bases left in between. This CDR3 has 15 residues. Germline values: CDR1 LNHDA, CDR2 SQIVND (reference sequence). Here the CDR3 reads CASSNLNSGANVLTF. The CDR3 DNA reads TGTGCCAGTAGTAACTTAAACTCTGGGGCCAACGTCCTGACTTTC.

The CDR3 DNA sequence: TGCGCCAGCAGCCAAGTCCCGAGTAACAATTCACCCCTCCACTTT. Protein sequence: CASSQVPSNNSPLHF. The gene calls are TRBV4-3 and TRBJ1-6; D gene ambiguous. V lost 1 base, J lost 7 bases, and 11 bases lay in between. Per germline, CDR1 LGHNA and CDR2 YSLEER. The CDR3 runs 15 residues.

A single count supports this clone. The rearrangement joins TRBV12-3 or TRBV12-4 to TRBJ2-7; TRBD1 might be the D (5 bases). The CDR3 totals 13 residues. V was pared by 1 base and J by 6 bases, with 10 bases between. CDR3 residues: CASSLGQRGEQYF. As DNA, the CDR3 is TGTGCCAGCAGTTTAGGCCAAAGGGGCGAGCAGTACTTC.

The chain joins TRBV24-1 to TRBJ2-3; TRBD2 aligns across 12 bases. V gave up 4 bases and J gave up 6 bases; unmatched junction bases: 19. The germline V gene has CDR1 KGHDR and CDR2 SFDVKD. The length of the CDR3 is 20 residues. DNA for the CDR3: TGTGCCACCAGTGACGACCGGACTAGCGGGACCGGTGGGGCTTTGGATACGCAGTATTTT. This encodes CATSDDRTSGTGGALDTQYF.

This clone was picked up one time. The genes are TRBV7-9 and TRBJ2-1, with 10 bases matching TRBD2. With 4 bases clipped from V and 6 bases from J, the junction kept 6 bases outside the gene matches. The CDR3 has 15 amino acids. The germline V gene encodes CDR1 SEHNR and CDR2 FQNEAQ (reference sequence). The CDR3 is CASSSAGGPGNEQFF. As DNA, the CDR3 is TGTGCCAGCAGCTCAGCGGGAGGGCCAGGCAATGAGCAGTTCTTC.

The J gene is TRBJ2-3, the V gene TRBV24-1; D gene ambiguous. This CDR3 region has 11 residues. CDR1 is KGHDR, CDR2 SFDVKD, per germline. V dropped 8 bases and J dropped 3 bases, with 5 bases sitting between them. The CDR3 DNA follows: TGTGCCACCAACTTTACAGATACGCAGTATTTT. It yields the protein CATNFTDTQYF.

The chain has TRBV4-1 and TRBJ2-7, with D possibly being TRBD2 (5 bases). V lost 4 bases to trimming and J lost 7 bases, with 23 bases between them. Germline CDR1 reads MGHRA; CDR2 reads YSYEKL. The CDR3 consists of 16 residues. CDR3 protein: CASSPAFNTQSGEQYF. The CDR3 bases are TGCGCCAGCAGCCCAGCCTTTAACACCCAATCGGGAGAGCAGTACTTC.

J is TRBJ2-1 and V is TRBV5-6, with D perhaps TRBD2 (5 bases). Trimming pared 0 bases from V and 9 bases from J, leaving 13 bases between. CDR1 and CDR2 from the germline V gene are SGHDT and YYEEEE. The CDR3 loop spans 14 amino acids. CDR3 amino acids: CASSLAGKEIEQFF. CDR3 bases: TGTGCCAGCAGCTTGGCGGGAAAAGAGATTGAGCAGTTCTTC.

The chain combines TRBV7-9 with TRBJ2-7, with 7 bases fitting TRBD2. V was clipped by 8 bases and J by 2 bases; unmatched bases: 6. Germline-derived CDR1 and CDR2 are SEHNR and FQNEAQ (reference sequence). This CDR3 contains 13 residues. The CDR3 loop is CASLRAGAYEQYF. CDR3 in DNA: TGTGCCAGCCTTCGGGCGGGAGCCTACGAGCAGTACTTC.

The chain joins TRBV7-2 to TRBJ2-1; TRBD1 matches at 9 bases. V shed 3 bases, J shed 9 bases, and the junction held 6 bases outside the gene matches. The CDR3 runs 14 residues. Germline lookup yields CDR1 SGHTA and CDR2 FQGNSA. CDR3 protein: CASSLGTGQREQFF. In nucleotides, the CDR3 is TGTGCCAGCAGCTTGGGGACAGGGCAACGTGAGCAGTTCTTC.

The V and J genes are TRBV18 and TRBJ2-3; D is perhaps TRBD1 (6 bases). The CDR3 loop spans 18 amino acids. Germline V lookup: CDR1 KGHSH, CDR2 LQKENI. V was pared by 1 base and J by 2 bases, with 19 bases between. The CDR3 DNA reads as TGTGCCAGCTCACCACGGGCGATCGGAGCAGGGGTCACAGATACGCAGTATTTT. Its translation is CASSPRAIGAGVTDTQYF.

CDR3 region: CASSIRTAYTGELFF. The CDR3, as DNA: TGTGCCAGTAGTATCCGGACAGCCTACACCGGGGAGCTGTTTTTT. This chain joins TRBV19 and TRBJ2-2, with D perhaps TRBD1 (6 bases). Germline lookup yields CDR1 LNHDA and CDR2 SQIVND (reference sequence). The V end lost 3 bases, the J end lost 3 bases, and 11 bases lay between the germline ends. This CDR3 region has 15 residues.

V gene TRBV6-2 or TRBV6-3 combines with J gene TRBJ1-1; unclear D gene. Trimming removed 7 bases at V and 1 base at J, with 16 bases between. Germline CDR1 MNHEY, CDR2 SVGEGT. The CDR3 covers 15 residues. CDR3 sequence (DNA): TGTGCCAGCACCCCAACGGGATTCCGGAACACTGAAGCTTTCTTT. Protein sequence: CASTPTGFRNTEAFF.

This clone was picked up one time. The V and J genes are TRBV6-5 and TRBJ1-2; possibly TRBD1 for D (6 bases). Germline V gene data show CDR1 as MNHEY and CDR2 as SVGAGI. This CDR3 is built from 14 residues. Trimming removed 0 bases at V and 6 bases at J, with 11 bases between. CDR3: CASSYSGTGHGYTF. In DNA, the CDR3 is TGTGCCAGCAGTTACTCAGGAACAGGGCATGGCTACACCTTC.

The chain employs TRBV7-2 and TRBJ1-2; 7 nucleotides align to TRBD1. The CDR3 spans 15 residues. Germline V gene sequence: CDR1 SGHTA, CDR2 FQGNSA. Trimming cost V 2 bases and J 6 bases; bases outside gene matches: 9. Here the CDR3 reads CASSLTKTGFNGYTF. As DNA, the CDR3 is TGTGCCAGCAGCTTAACCAAGACAGGGTTTAATGGCTACACCTTC.

V gene TRBV18 combines with J gene TRBJ1-5; D unclear. Trimming took off 4 bases at V and 1 base at J, with 14 bases between the two ends. This CDR3 region has 16 residues. The germline V gene encodes CDR1 KGHSH and CDR2 LQKENI. In DNA form, the CDR3 reads TGTGCCAGCTCACTAACCCATGGAGGAAGCAATCAGCCCCAGCATTTT. As protein: CASSLTHGGSNQPQHF. Full variable domain (remainder filled in from reference TRBV18 and TRBJ1-5): NAGVMQNPRHLVRRRGQEARLRCSPMKGHSHVYWYRQLPEEGLKFMVYLQKENIIDESGMPKERFSAEFPKEGPSILRIQQVVRGDSAAYFCASSLTHGGSNQPQHFGDGTRLSIL.

V usage is TRBV7-2 and J usage is TRBJ2-5; TRBD2 matches at 7 bases. This CDR3 has 14 amino acids. The germline V gene encodes CDR1 SGHTA and CDR2 FQGNSA. Losses at the gene ends were 3 bases for V and 2 bases for J; bases not matched to a gene: 3. In DNA form, the CDR3 reads TGTGCCAGCAGCTTCAGCGGGGCACAAGAGACCCAGTACTTC. Translating gives CASSFSGAQETQYF. Full variable domain (rest looked up from reference TRBV7-2 and TRBJ2-5): GAGVSQSPSNKVTEKGKDVELRCDPISGHTALYWYRQSLGQGLEFLIYFQGNSAPDKSGLPSDRFSAERTGGSVSTLTIQRTQQEDSAVYLCASSFSGAQETQYFGPGTRLLVL.

The chain recombines TRBV5-6 with TRBJ2-5, with 9 bases that match TRBD2. CDR1 SGHDT and CDR2 YYEEEE come from the germline V gene. The CDR3 totals 14 residues. V shed 4 bases and J 5 bases; nucleotides not matched to a gene: 6. DNA of the CDR3: TGTGCCAGCAGCCTAGGACTAGCGATTGAGACCCAGTACTTC. Residues: CASSLGLAIETQYF.

V usage is TRBV15 and J usage is TRBJ2-2, with 8 bases matching TRBD1. V was clipped by 3 bases and J by 5 bases; unmatched bases: 5. Germline V gene sequence: CDR1 LNHNV, CDR2 YYDKDF (reference sequence). The CDR3 has 15 residues. CDR3 residues: CATSRTGDGTGELFF. The CDR3 DNA is TGTGCCACCAGCAGGACAGGGGATGGGACCGGGGAGCTGTTTTTT.

The chain combines TRBV7-9 with TRBJ2-7, with unresolved D. This CDR3 comprises 13 residues. Trimming cost V 0 bases and J 3 bases, with 6 bases left between them. Per the germline V gene, CDR1 is SEHNR and CDR2 is FQNEAQ (reference sequence). The CDR3 spells CASSLALVYEQYF. The CDR3, as DNA: TGTGCCAGCAGCTTAGCTCTAGTCTACGAGCAGTACTTC.

The genes are TRBV2 and TRBJ2-3; possible D gene TRBD1, 6 bases. CDR3 length: 13 residues. Trimming shortened V by 8 bases and J by 2 bases, and 11 bases separated the two germline ends. Looked up from germline, CDR1 is SNHLY and CDR2 is FYNNEI. In nucleotides, the CDR3 is TGTGCCAGCCTCCGGGACAACACAGATACGCAGTATTTT. Its protein product is CASLRDNTDTQYF.

The rearrangement links TRBV6-6 to TRBJ2-1, with TRBD1 matching 10 bases. The germline V gene encodes CDR1 MNHNY and CDR2 SVGAGI (reference sequence). CDR3 length: 14 amino acids. V was pared by 6 bases and J by 9 bases, with 8 bases of the junction left unmatched. The CDR3 protein is CASSEPGQGTEQFF. CDR3 sequence (DNA): TGTGCCAGCAGCGAACCGGGACAGGGGACTGAGCAGTTCTTC.

This clone was counted a single time. The chain couples TRBV11-2 to TRBJ1-3, with D hard to call. The germline V gene has CDR1 SGHAT and CDR2 FQNNGV. V was shortened by 5 bases and J by 0 bases, with 14 bases between the two germline ends. The CDR3 loop spans 16 amino acids. CDR3 bases: TGTGCCAGCAGCAAGATAGCCGGGTTCTCTGGAAACACCATATATTTT. It is translated as CASSKIAGFSGNTIYF.